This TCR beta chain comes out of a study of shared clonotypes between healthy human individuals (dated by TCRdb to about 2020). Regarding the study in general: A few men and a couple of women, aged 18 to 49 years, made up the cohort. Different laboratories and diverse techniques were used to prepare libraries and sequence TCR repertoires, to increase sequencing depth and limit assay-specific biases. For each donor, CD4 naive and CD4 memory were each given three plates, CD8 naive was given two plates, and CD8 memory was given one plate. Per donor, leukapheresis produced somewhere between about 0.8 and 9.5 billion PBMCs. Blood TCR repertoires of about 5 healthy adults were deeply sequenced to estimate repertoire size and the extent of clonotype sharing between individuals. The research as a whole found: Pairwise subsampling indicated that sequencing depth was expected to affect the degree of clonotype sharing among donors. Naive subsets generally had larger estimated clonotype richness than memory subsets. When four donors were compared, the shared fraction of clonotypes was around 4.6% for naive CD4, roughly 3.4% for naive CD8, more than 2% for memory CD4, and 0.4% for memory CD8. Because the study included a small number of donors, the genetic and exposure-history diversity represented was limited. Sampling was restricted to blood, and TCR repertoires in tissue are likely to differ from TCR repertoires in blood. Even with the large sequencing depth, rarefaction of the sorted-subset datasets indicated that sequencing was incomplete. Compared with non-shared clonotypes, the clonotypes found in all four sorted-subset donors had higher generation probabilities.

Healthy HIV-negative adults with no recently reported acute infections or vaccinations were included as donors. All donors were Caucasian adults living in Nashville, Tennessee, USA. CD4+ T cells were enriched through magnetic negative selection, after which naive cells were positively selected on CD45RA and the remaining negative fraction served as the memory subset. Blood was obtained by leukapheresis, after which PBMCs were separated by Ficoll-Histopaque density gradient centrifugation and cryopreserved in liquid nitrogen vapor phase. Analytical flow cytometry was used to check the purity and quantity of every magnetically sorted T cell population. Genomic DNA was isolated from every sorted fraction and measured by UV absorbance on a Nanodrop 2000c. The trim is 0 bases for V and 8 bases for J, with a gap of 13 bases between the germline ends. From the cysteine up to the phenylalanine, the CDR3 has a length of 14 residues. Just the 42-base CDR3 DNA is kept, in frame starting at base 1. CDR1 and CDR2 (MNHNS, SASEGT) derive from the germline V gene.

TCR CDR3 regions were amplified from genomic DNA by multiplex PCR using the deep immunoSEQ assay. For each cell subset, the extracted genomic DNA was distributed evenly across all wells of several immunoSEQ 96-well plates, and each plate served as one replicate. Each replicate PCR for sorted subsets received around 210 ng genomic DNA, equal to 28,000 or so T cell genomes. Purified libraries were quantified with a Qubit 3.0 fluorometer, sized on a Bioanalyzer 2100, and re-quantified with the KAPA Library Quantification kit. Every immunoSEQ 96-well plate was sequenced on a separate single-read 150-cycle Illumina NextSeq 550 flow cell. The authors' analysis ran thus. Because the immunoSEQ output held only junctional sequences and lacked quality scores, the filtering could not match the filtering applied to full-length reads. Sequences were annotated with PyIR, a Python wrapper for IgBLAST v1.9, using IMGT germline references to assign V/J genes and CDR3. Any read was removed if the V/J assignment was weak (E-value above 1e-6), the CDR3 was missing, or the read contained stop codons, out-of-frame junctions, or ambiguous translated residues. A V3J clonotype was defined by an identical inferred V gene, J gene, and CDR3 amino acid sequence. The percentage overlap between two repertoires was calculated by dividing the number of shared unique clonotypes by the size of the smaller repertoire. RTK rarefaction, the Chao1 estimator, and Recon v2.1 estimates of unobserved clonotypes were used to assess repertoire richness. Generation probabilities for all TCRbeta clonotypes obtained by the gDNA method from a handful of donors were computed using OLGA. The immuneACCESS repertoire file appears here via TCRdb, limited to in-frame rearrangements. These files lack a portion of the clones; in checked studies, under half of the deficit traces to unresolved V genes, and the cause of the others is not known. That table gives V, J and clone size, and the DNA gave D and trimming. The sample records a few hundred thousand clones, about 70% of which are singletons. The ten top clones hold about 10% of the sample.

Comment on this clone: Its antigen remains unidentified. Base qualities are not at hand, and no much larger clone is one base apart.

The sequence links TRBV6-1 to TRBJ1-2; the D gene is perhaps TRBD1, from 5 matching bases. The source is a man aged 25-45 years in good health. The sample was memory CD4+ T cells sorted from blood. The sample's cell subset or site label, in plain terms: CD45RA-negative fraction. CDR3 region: CASSEAWGVWGYTF. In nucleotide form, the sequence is TGTGCCAGCAGTGAAGCTTGGGGCGTATGGGGCTACACCTTC.